Each of the 27 T cell receptor beta chains below was sequenced from the same sample in a study of blood T cell repertoires in COVID-19. Using immunoSEQ multiplex PCR, the repertoire was profiled, and TCRdb retains in-frame clones only, with some absent. In the table there are 200,000 to 250,000 clones, 80% to 90% of which are singletons. What was sequenced was PBMCs or T cells enriched from blood (not recorded which). Every receptor here comes from a woman aged 45-59 years in a cohort exposed to, infected with or recovered from COVID-19 (not recorded which).

This chain joins TRBV7-2 and TRBJ1-3; D ambiguous. The CDR3 has 16 residues. The V end lost 5 bases, the J end lost 0 bases, and 14 bases lay between the germline ends. The V gene's germline CDR1 is SGHTA and CDR2 FQGNSA. CDR3 DNA sequence: TGTGCCAGCAGCCCATATGACACTGACTCTGGAAACACCATATATTTT. Translated, it gives CASSPYDTDSGNTIYF.

The chain joins TRBV19 to TRBJ1-1; D gene uncertain. Trimming took off 0 bases at V and 11 bases at J, with 7 bases between the two ends. Per germline, CDR1 LNHDA and CDR2 SQIVND (reference sequence). The CDR3 consists of 11 residues. CDR3 region: CASSIEGGAFF. DNA for the CDR3: TGTGCCAGTAGTATAGAGGGAGGGGCTTTCTTT.

This rearrangement joins TRBV30 to TRBJ2-2; D might be TRBD2 (5 bases). The CDR3 length is 13 residues. In germline, CDR1 is GTSNPN, CDR2 SVGIG (reference sequence). V gave up 4 bases and J gave up 6 bases, with 12 bases separating them. CDR3 bases: TGTGCCTGGAATTTAGAGGGCCCCGGGGAGCTGTTTTTT. This sequence encodes CAWNLEGPGELFF.

This chain's CDR3 is CASAQGAARTLETQYF. For the CDR3, the DNA is TGTGCTAGTGCCCAGGGGGCAGCGAGGACCCTAGAGACCCAGTACTTC. This chain uses TRBV12-5 with TRBJ2-5, with TRBD1 matching over 8 bases. The CDR3 totals 16 residues. The germline CDR1 and CDR2 sequences are LGHNT and FRNRAP. The V segment lost 7 bases and the J segment 4 bases; nucleotides outside the gene matches: 14.

The chain is built from TRBV15 and TRBJ1-5, with TRBD1 matching 9 bases. V lost 4 bases, J lost 4 bases, and 2 bases stayed unmatched. CDR1 and CDR2 (germline): LNHNV, YYDKDF (reference sequence). The CDR3 spans 14 residues. The CDR3 reads CATSKGQGNQPQHF. The CDR3 bases are TGTGCCACCAGCAAAGGACAGGGGAATCAGCCCCAGCATTTT.

In this sample, this clone turned up once. The chain couples TRBV5-5 to TRBJ1-5; 7 bases are shared with TRBD1. The CDR3 has 15 amino acids. Per the germline V gene, CDR1 is SGHKS and CDR2 is YYEKEE (reference sequence). V trimming: 0 bases; J trimming: 0 bases; junction bases outside the gene matches: 0. CDR3 bases: TGTGCCAGCAGCTTGGAGGGGGCTAGCAATCAGCCCCAGCATTTT. It yields the protein CASSLEGASNQPQHF.

The chain combines TRBV7-2 with TRBJ2-3; 7 nucleotides line up with TRBD1. V was clipped by 1 base and J by 5 bases; unmatched bases: 3. Per the germline V gene, CDR1 is SGHTA and CDR2 is FQGNSA. The CDR3 sequence is 14 residues long. The chain's CDR3 is CASSLEGGGDTQYF. The CDR3 DNA follows: TGTGCCAGCAGCTTAGAAGGGGGCGGAGATACGCAGTATTTT.

The V gene is TRBV29-1, the J gene TRBJ1-2, with D perhaps matching TRBD1 (6 bases). The CDR3 consists of 14 residues. Deletions cut 4 bases from V and 5 bases from J, with 17 bases between. The germline CDR1 and CDR2 sequences are SQVTM and ANQGSEA. The CDR3 nucleotides are TGCAGCGTTGGAGGACAGTCGCTCTTATATGGCTACACCTTC. It encodes CSVGGQSLLYGYTF. The full variable domain, rest sourced from reference TRBV29-1 and TRBJ1-2, is SAVISQKPSRDICQRGTSLTIQCQVDSQVTMMFWYRQQPGQSLTLIATANQGSEATYESGFVIDKFPISRPNLTFSTLTVSNMSPEDSSIYLCSVGGQSLLYGYTFGSGTRLTVV.

V usage is TRBV25-1 and J usage is TRBJ1-1, with 8 positions matching TRBD1. The CDR3 is made up of 15 amino acids. With 0 bases clipped from V and 7 bases from J, the junction kept 7 bases outside the gene matches. CDR1 and CDR2 (germline): MGHDK, SYGVNS. Written as DNA, the CDR3 is TGTGCCAGCAGTGAATACAGGGGGCGCGGGGGTGAAGCTTTCTTT. It translates to CASSEYRGRGGEAFF.

The CDR3 reads CASSLPQTGGSGNTIYF. The DNA of the CDR3 is TGTGCCAGCAGCTTACCCCAGACAGGGGGCTCTGGAAACACCATATATTTT. V is TRBV7-9 and J is TRBJ1-3; 9 bases agree with TRBD1. V gave up 2 bases and J gave up 0 bases; unmatched junction bases: 5. This CDR3 has 17 amino acids. Germline lookup yields CDR1 SEHNR and CDR2 FQNEAQ (reference sequence).

The rearrangement links TRBV12-3 or TRBV12-4 to TRBJ2-3; 7 nucleotides match TRBD1. V gave up 6 bases and J gave up 11 bases; unmatched junction bases: 8. The CDR3 spans 12 residues. The CDR3 coding sequence is TGTGCCAGCAGCCTCGGGACAGAAAAGCAGTATTTT. Its translation is CASSLGTEKQYF.

This chain links TRBV18 with TRBJ2-7, with a possible D match to TRBD2 (6 bases). Germline values: CDR1 KGHSH, CDR2 LQKENI. The ends were cut back, 4 bases at V and 4 bases at J, with 20 bases in the middle. The CDR3 consists of 16 residues. The CDR3 nucleotides read TGTGCCAGCTCACTAAAACGGGACTCGCTCAGATACGAGCAGTACTTC. Its protein is CASSLKRDSLRYEQYF.

This chain uses TRBV19 with TRBJ1-1, with 11 bases matching TRBD1. Germline V gene lookup returns CDR1 LNHDA and CDR2 SQIVND (reference sequence). J was trimmed by 7 bases and V by 3 bases; bases with no gene match: 4. The CDR3 covers 14 residues. For the CDR3, the DNA is TGTGCCAGTAGTATCGGACAGGGGGCTTATGAAGCTTTCTTT. It translates to CASSIGQGAYEAFF.

The chain couples TRBV4-3 to TRBJ1-1; 8 bases line up with TRBD1. The length of the CDR3 is 14 residues. The germline CDR1 and CDR2 sequences are LGHNA and YSLEER. V gave up 4 bases and J gave up 4 bases; unmatched junction bases: 5. CDR3 coding DNA: TGCGCCAGCAGCCCAACAGGGGGAGGCACTGAAGCTTTCTTT. It yields the protein CASSPTGGGTEAFF.

Here the CDR3 reads CASSGGTGNTEAFF. The DNA for the CDR3 is TGCGCCAGCAGCGGGGGGACAGGGAACACTGAAGCTTTCTTT. This chain connects TRBV5-1 to TRBJ1-1, with 8 bases identical to TRBD1. CDR3 length: 14 residues. V was clipped by 4 bases and J by 1 base; unmatched bases: 3. Germline CDR1 SGHRS, CDR2 YFSETQ.

CDR3 DNA sequence: TGTGCCAGCATCGGGAACTCTGGGGCCAACGTCCTGACTTTC. It yields the protein CASIGNSGANVLTF. The J gene is TRBJ2-6, the V gene TRBV7-2; perhaps TRBD2 as D (5 bases). Germline CDR1 SGHTA, CDR2 FQGNSA. Trimming left V 7 bases short and J 0 bases short, with 7 bases between. This CDR3 spans 14 amino acids.

This chain joins TRBV12-5 and TRBJ1-1; TRBD1 might be the D (5 bases). The ends were cut back, 6 bases at V and 5 bases at J, with 16 bases in the middle. This CDR3 has 14 amino acids. CDR1 and CDR2 (germline): LGHNT, FRNRAP. CDR3 amino acids: CASGQMGPWTEAFF. The CDR3 coding sequence is TGTGCTAGTGGACAAATGGGGCCTTGGACTGAAGCTTTCTTT.

The V call is TRBV28, the J call TRBJ2-4, with D perhaps TRBD1 (6 bases). Germline V gene sequence: CDR1 MDHEN, CDR2 SYDVKM. The CDR3 sequence is 14 residues long. V was clipped by 9 bases and J by 1 base, with 13 bases between them. The CDR3 DNA reads as TGTGCCAGGAAATTACAGGGCGCCAAAAACATTCAGTACTTC. It specifies CARKLQGAKNIQYF.

This rearrangement joins TRBV12-5 to TRBJ2-3; perhaps TRBD1 as D (6 bases). V lost 2 bases, J lost 3 bases, and 12 bases lay in between. The length of the CDR3 is 15 residues. Germline V gives CDR1 LGHNT, CDR2 FRNRAP. CDR3 coding DNA: TGTGCTAGTGGTTTGTCGACAGGCGGAACAGATACGCAGTATTTT. Encoded protein: CASGLSTGGTDTQYF.

This rearrangement joins TRBV5-1 to TRBJ1-1; tentatively, D is TRBD1 (6 bases). CDR1 is SGHRS and CDR2 is YFSETQ in the germline V gene. The CDR3 has 14 residues. V lost 3 bases and J lost 10, with 19 bases in between. DNA of the CDR3: TGCGCCAGCAGCTCACTAACGAGGGGGATCGGAGCTTTCTTT. Encoded protein: CASSSLTRGIGAFF.

V and J are TRBV6-5 and TRBJ2-2, with D perhaps matching TRBD1 (5 bases). The CDR3 has 14 amino acids. V shed 6 bases and J shed 6 bases, with 14 bases lying between them. The V gene's germline CDR1 is MNHEY and CDR2 SVGAGI. The CDR3 DNA is TGTGCCAGCAGCCGACAGTCGCCACCCGGGGAGCTGTTTTTT. This encodes CASSRQSPPGELFF.

The chain carries TRBV29-1 and TRBJ1-1, with D possibly matching TRBD1 (5 bases). The CDR3 has 12 residues. The V gene's germline CDR1 is SQVTM and CDR2 ANQGSEA. V was trimmed by 4 bases and J by 6 bases, leaving 12 bases between them. CDR3: CSVVARAAEAFF. The CDR3 DNA sequence: TGCAGCGTTGTGGCCAGGGCCGCTGAAGCTTTCTTT.

The chain uses TRBV5-1 and TRBJ2-1; 7 positions agree with TRBD1. CDR3 length equals 15 residues. V lost 4 bases to trimming and J lost 4 bases; unmatched junction nucleotides: 8. The V gene's germline CDR1 is SGHRS and CDR2 YFSETQ. CDR3 in amino acids: CASSPRQGAYNEQFF. The CDR3 region has the DNA TGCGCCAGCAGCCCAAGACAGGGAGCGTACAATGAGCAGTTCTTC.

This rearrangement joins TRBV27 to TRBJ1-4; D is unclear. Germline V gene lookup returns CDR1 MNHEY and CDR2 SMNVEV (reference sequence). The CDR3 loop spans 16 amino acids. Trimming took 3 bases from V and 8 from J, leaving 19 bases between them. CDR3: CASSLDLPGLGEKLFF. Here the CDR3 DNA reads TGTGCCAGCAGTTTGGATCTACCGGGGTTAGGCGAAAAACTGTTTTTT.

This clone has just one count. The chain links TRBV15 to TRBJ1-4; 7 nucleotides line up with TRBD1. From germline, CDR1 is LNHNV and CDR2 YYDKDF (reference sequence). V trimming: 0 bases; J trimming: 7 bases; junction bases outside the gene matches: 11. There are 17 residues in the CDR3. Here the CDR3 DNA reads TGTGCCACCAGCAGAGATCCCCTCGGGACAGCCCTTGAAAAACTGTTTTTT. Protein: CATSRDPLGTALEKLFF.

For the CDR3, the DNA is TGTGCCAGCAGTTTATACAGGGGGCCTTTCGAGCAGTACTTC. Its protein is CASSLYRGPFEQYF. The rearrangement links TRBV27 to TRBJ2-7; 9 bases are shared with TRBD1. The CDR3 loop spans 14 amino acids. The V gene end was trimmed by 1 base and the J gene end by 6 bases; junction bases not matched to a gene: 4. Germline CDR1 is MNHEY and CDR2 is SMNVEV (reference sequence).

This clone appeared a single time. V gene TRBV27 combines with J gene TRBJ2-2; D uncertain. The V gene's germline CDR1 is MNHEY and CDR2 SMNVEV (reference sequence). The CDR3 is made up of 13 amino acids. V lost 3 bases and J lost 6, with 8 bases in between. This CDR3 is CASSFGQAGELFF. CDR3 coding DNA: TGTGCCAGCAGTTTTGGGCAGGCCGGGGAGCTGTTTTTT.